This TCR beta chain was identified during a study of T cell repertoires in cytomegalovirus infection. TCRdb reprocessed the reads via MiXCR and lists one record per CDR3 protein. Altogether about 180,000 distinct CDR3 sequences are present, around an eighth being singletons, with the ten largest covering 27%. Germline V gene sequence: CDR1 SGHKS, CDR2 YYEKEE (reference sequence). The CDR3 is 14 residues long. V lost 2 bases and J 0 bases, leaving 8 bases between the germline ends. The clonotype comes from a human donor in good health (CMV status not recorded). Some clones in this sample may be carry-over from other donors' samples. Sequenced sample: PBMCs. The rearrangement uses TRBV5-5 and TRBJ1-1; possibly TRBD1 for D (5 bases). CDR3 nucleotides: TGTGCCAGCAGCTTCCCGGGGGTGAACACTGAAGCTTTCTTT. Its protein is CASSFPGVNTEAFF.